This entry lists 3 T cell receptor beta chains sequenced from one sample in a study of cytomegalovirus exposure and HLA in healthy donors. 60 Vbeta and 13 Jbeta primers were used in PCR. Libraries were prepared by immunoSEQ multiplex PCR; TCRdb keeps only in-frame clonotypes and omits some of them. The table has about 120,000 clones, less than 10% seen once; the top ten hold approximately 6.6%. The sample comprised PBMCs. These TCRs come from a woman in her forties in good health and CMV-seropositive.

The rearrangement links TRBV7-9 to TRBJ2-7; TRBD2 matches 7 bases. After removal of 4 bases from V and 2 bases from J, the junction contained 5 bases not matched to a gene. CDR3 length: 14 residues. In germline, CDR1 is SEHNR, CDR2 FQNEAQ (reference sequence). The DNA for the CDR3 is TGTGCCAGCAGCTCCCGGGACTACACCTACGAGCAGTACTTC. Its translation: CASSSRDYTYEQYF.

The V call is TRBV2, the J call TRBJ2-5, with D maybe TRBD2 (6 bases). This CDR3 is 13 amino acids long. Trimming shortened V by 7 bases and J by 4 bases, and 13 bases separated the two germline ends. Looked up from germline, CDR1 is SNHLY and CDR2 is FYNNEI. The CDR3 nucleotides read TGTGCCAGCATCGCCGGGACTCGAGAGACCCAGTACTTC. It yields the protein CASIAGTRETQYF.

This clone was observed a few times. The V call is TRBV5-1, the J call TRBJ2-1; 11 nucleotides agree with TRBD2. The length of the CDR3 is 15 residues. Trimming at V came to 2 bases and at J to 5 bases, leaving 3 bases not matched to a gene. Germline assignment: CDR1 SGHRS and CDR2 YFSETQ. This CDR3 is CASSFVSGGDNEQFF. CDR3 in DNA: TGCGCCAGCAGCTTCGTTAGCGGGGGGGACAATGAGCAGTTCTTC.